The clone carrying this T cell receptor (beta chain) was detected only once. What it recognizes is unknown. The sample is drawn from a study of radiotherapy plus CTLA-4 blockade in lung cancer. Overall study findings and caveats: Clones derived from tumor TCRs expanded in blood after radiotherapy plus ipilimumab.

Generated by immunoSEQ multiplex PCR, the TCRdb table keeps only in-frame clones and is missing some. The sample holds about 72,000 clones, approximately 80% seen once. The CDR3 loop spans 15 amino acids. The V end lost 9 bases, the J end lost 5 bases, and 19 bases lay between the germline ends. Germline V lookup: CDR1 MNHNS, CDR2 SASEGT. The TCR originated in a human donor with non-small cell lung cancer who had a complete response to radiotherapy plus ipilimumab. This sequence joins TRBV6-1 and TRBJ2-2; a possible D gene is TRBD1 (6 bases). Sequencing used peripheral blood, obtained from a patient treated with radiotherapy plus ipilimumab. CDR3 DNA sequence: TGTGCCAGTGGCGGGCAGATAACAGGGACCGGGGAGCTGTTTTTT. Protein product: CASGGQITGTGELFF.